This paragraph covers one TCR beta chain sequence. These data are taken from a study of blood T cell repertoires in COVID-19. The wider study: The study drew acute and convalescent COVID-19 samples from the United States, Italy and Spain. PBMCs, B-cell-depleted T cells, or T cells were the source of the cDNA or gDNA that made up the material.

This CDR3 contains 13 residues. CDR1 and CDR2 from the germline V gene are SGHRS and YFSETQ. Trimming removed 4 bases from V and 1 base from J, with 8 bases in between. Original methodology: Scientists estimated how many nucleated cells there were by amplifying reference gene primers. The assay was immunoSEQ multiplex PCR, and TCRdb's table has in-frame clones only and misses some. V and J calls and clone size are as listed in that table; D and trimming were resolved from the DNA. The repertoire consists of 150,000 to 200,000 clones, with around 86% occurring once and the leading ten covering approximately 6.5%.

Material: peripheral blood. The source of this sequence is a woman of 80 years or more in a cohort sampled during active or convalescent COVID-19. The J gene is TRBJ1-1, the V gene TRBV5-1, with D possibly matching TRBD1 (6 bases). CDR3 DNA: TGCGCCAGCAGCGAGGGACAGAACACTGAAGCTTTCTTT. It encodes CASSEGQNTEAFF.